The rows below give T cell receptor beta chains drawn from one sample of a study of T-cell reconstitution after alpha-beta-depleted transplantation in children. TCRdb recomputed calls from the PCR reads with MiXCR, one row per CDR3 protein. The sample lists around 580,000 distinct CDR3 sequences; under 30% were seen once. The input for sequencing was PBMCs, mostly from graft donor cells, taken 360 days after TCRalphabeta/CD19-depleted stem cell transplant. These TCRs come from a boy younger than two who had a stem cell transplant for acute myeloid leukemia, so the T cells may come from the graft donor. Each CDR3 is given with its conserved first and last residue. The order of the fields is CDR3 protein, CDR3 DNA, clone size, D gene, J gene, V gene, CDR3 length. D genes are given only for firm matches. The size field is filled for only some rows; it gives once, few, many or a size class.

cdr3_aa: CASIPNRGTGNTIYF
cdr3_nt: TGTGCCAGCATCCCGAACAGGGGGACTGGAAACACCATATATTTT
clone_size: many
d_call: TRBD1
j_call: TRBJ1-3
v_call: TRBV6-1
cdr3_length: 15

cdr3_aa: CASSYTGDRGGSYNEQFF
cdr3_nt: TGTGCCAGCAGTTACACAGGGGACAGGGGCGGCTCCTACAATGAGCAGTTCTTC
clone_size: many
d_call: TRBD1
j_call: TRBJ2-1
v_call: TRBV6-5
cdr3_length: 18

cdr3_aa: CASSSRPSREGNTIYF
cdr3_nt: TGTGCCAGCAGCTCAAGACCCAGTAGAGAGGGAAACACCATATATTTT
clone_size: -
d_call: -
j_call: TRBJ1-3
v_call: TRBV7-2
cdr3_length: 16

cdr3_aa: CSPTNRQGWSDGYTF
cdr3_nt: TGCAGTCCCACAAACCGACAGGGGTGGTCGGATGGCTACACCTTC
clone_size: few
d_call: TRBD1
j_call: TRBJ1-2
v_call: TRBV20-1
cdr3_length: 15

cdr3_aa: CASSSRGGSGNTIYF
cdr3_nt: TGCGCCAGCAGCTCTCGTGGAGGCTCTGGAAACACCATATATTTT
clone_size: many
d_call: -
j_call: TRBJ1-3
v_call: TRBV5-1
cdr3_length: 15

cdr3_aa: CASSLGQVLSTYEQYF
cdr3_nt: TGTGCCAGCAGTTTAGGACAGGTCCTAAGTACCTACGAGCAGTACTTC
clone_size: many
d_call: -
j_call: TRBJ2-7
v_call: TRBV12-3/TRBV12-4
cdr3_length: 16

cdr3_aa: CASSLEEGAGTEAFF
cdr3_nt: TGTGCCAGCAGCTTAGAGGAAGGGGCAGGCACTGAAGCTTTCTTT
clone_size: -
d_call: -
j_call: TRBJ1-1
v_call: TRBV7-6
cdr3_length: 15

cdr3_aa: CASSTLRRGSGEAFF
cdr3_nt: TGTGCCAGCTCAACCCTACGCAGGGGTTCGGGCGAGGCTTTCTTT
clone_size: many
d_call: -
j_call: TRBJ1-1
v_call: TRBV28
cdr3_length: 15

cdr3_aa: CASRRGPGELFF
cdr3_nt: TGTGCCAGCAGGCGGGGCCCGGGGGAGCTGTTTTTT
clone_size: many
d_call: -
j_call: TRBJ2-2
v_call: TRBV13
cdr3_length: 12

cdr3_aa: CASSSKRGSDRAFAEAFF
cdr3_nt: TGTGCCAGCAGTTCCAAACGTGGGTCAGACAGGGCTTTTGCTGAAGCTTTCTTT
clone_size: -
d_call: TRBD1
j_call: TRBJ1-1
v_call: TRBV12-3/TRBV12-4
cdr3_length: 18

cdr3_aa: CASSQTRVGRTDTQYF
cdr3_nt: TGTGCCAGCAGCCAAACCAGGGTGGGGCGGACAGATACGCAGTATTTT
clone_size: -
d_call: -
j_call: TRBJ2-3
v_call: TRBV5-6
cdr3_length: 16

cdr3_aa: CASSVEVGREAFF
cdr3_nt: TGTGCCAGCAGCGTGGAAGTGGGGAGGGAAGCTTTCTTT
clone_size: many
d_call: -
j_call: TRBJ1-1
v_call: TRBV7-2
cdr3_length: 13

cdr3_aa: CASSTTGYWETQYF
cdr3_nt: TGTGCCAGCAGCACCACAGGGTATTGGGAGACCCAGTACTTC
clone_size: -
d_call: -
j_call: TRBJ2-5
v_call: TRBV7-6
cdr3_length: 14

cdr3_aa: CSPLGLEDNEQFF
cdr3_nt: TGCAGTCCCCTGGGACTAGAAGACAATGAGCAGTTCTTC
clone_size: many
d_call: TRBD2
j_call: TRBJ2-1
v_call: TRBV20-1
cdr3_length: 13

cdr3_aa: CASSPRGIAEETQYF
cdr3_nt: TGCGCCAGCAGCCCCCGGGGAATAGCGGAAGAGACCCAGTACTTC
clone_size: -
d_call: -
j_call: TRBJ2-5
v_call: TRBV4-1
cdr3_length: 15

cdr3_aa: CASRTRQGGTEQYF
cdr3_nt: TGTGCCAGCAGGACCAGACAGGGTGGAACCGAGCAGTACTTC
clone_size: few
d_call: TRBD1
j_call: TRBJ2-7
v_call: TRBV6-1
cdr3_length: 14

cdr3_aa: CASSLTGAQGYTF
cdr3_nt: TGTGCCAGCAGTTTAACGGGGGCGCAGGGCTACACCTTC
clone_size: -
d_call: -
j_call: TRBJ1-2
v_call: TRBV12-3/TRBV12-4
cdr3_length: 13

cdr3_aa: CASSLTGSYQPQHF
cdr3_nt: TGTGCCAGCAGTTTAACGGGGTCGTATCAGCCCCAGCATTTT
clone_size: -
d_call: -
j_call: TRBJ1-5
v_call: TRBV12-3/TRBV12-4
cdr3_length: 14

cdr3_aa: CASSYSWDSDTQYF
cdr3_nt: TGTGCCAGCAGTTACTCGTGGGATTCAGATACGCAGTATTTT
clone_size: few
d_call: -
j_call: TRBJ2-3
v_call: TRBV6-5
cdr3_length: 14

cdr3_aa: CASSGTGQGRASYEQYF
cdr3_nt: TGTGCCAGCAGTGGAACGGGGCAGGGGAGGGCCTCCTACGAGCAGTACTTC
clone_size: many
d_call: -
j_call: TRBJ2-7
v_call: TRBV6-2/TRBV6-3
cdr3_length: 17

cdr3_aa: CASSYSTGAVSYNEQFF
cdr3_nt: TGTGCCAGCAGTTACTCGACGGGGGCAGTATCCTACAATGAGCAGTTCTTC
clone_size: -
d_call: -
j_call: TRBJ2-1
v_call: TRBV6-5
cdr3_length: 17

cdr3_aa: CASSYSPSQGDEKLFF
cdr3_nt: TGTGCCAGCAGTTACTCACCTAGCCAGGGGGATGAAAAACTGTTTTTT
clone_size: -
d_call: TRBD1
j_call: TRBJ1-4
v_call: TRBV6-5
cdr3_length: 16

cdr3_aa: CASSQEPGGYQPQHF
cdr3_nt: TGCGCCAGCAGCCAAGAACCAGGAGGCTATCAGCCCCAGCATTTT
clone_size: many
d_call: -
j_call: TRBJ1-5
v_call: TRBV4-3
cdr3_length: 15

cdr3_aa: CASSPGQAEETQYF
cdr3_nt: TGTGCCAGCAGCCCGGGACAGGCAGAAGAGACCCAGTACTTC
clone_size: -
d_call: TRBD1
j_call: TRBJ2-5
v_call: TRBV11-2
cdr3_length: 14

cdr3_aa: CSASFRLPSGANVLTF
cdr3_nt: TGCAGTGCTAGTTTCCGCCTCCCCTCTGGGGCCAACGTCCTGACTTTC
clone_size: few
d_call: -
j_call: TRBJ2-6
v_call: TRBV20-1
cdr3_length: 16

cdr3_aa: CASGSSSTEAFF
cdr3_nt: TGTGCTAGTGGTTCCTCCTCCACTGAAGCTTTCTTT
clone_size: -
d_call: -
j_call: TRBJ1-1
v_call: TRBV12-5
cdr3_length: 12

cdr3_aa: CSALKIGTTGGELFF
cdr3_nt: TGCAGTGCTCTAAAAATCGGGACTACTGGCGGGGAGCTGTTTTTT
clone_size: many
d_call: TRBD2
j_call: TRBJ2-2
v_call: TRBV20-1
cdr3_length: 15

cdr3_aa: CSARDTHMNTEAFF
cdr3_nt: TGCAGTGCTAGAGATACCCACATGAACACTGAAGCTTTCTTT
clone_size: -
d_call: -
j_call: TRBJ1-1
v_call: TRBV20-1
cdr3_length: 14

cdr3_aa: CATSRGQGAEETQYF
cdr3_nt: TGTGCCACCAGCAGAGGACAGGGGGCGGAAGAGACCCAGTACTTC
clone_size: -
d_call: TRBD1
j_call: TRBJ2-5
v_call: TRBV15
cdr3_length: 15

cdr3_aa: CASSPTAITQAPLF
cdr3_nt: TGTGCCAGCAGCCCAACCGCCATAACCCAAGCCCCTCTTTTT
clone_size: -
d_call: -
j_call: TRBJ1-1
v_call: TRBV7-9
cdr3_length: 14

cdr3_aa: CASSQDRDSGGANEQFF
cdr3_nt: TGCGCCAGCAGCCAAGATCGGGATAGCGGGGGGGCGAATGAGCAGTTCTTC
clone_size: many
d_call: TRBD2
j_call: TRBJ2-1
v_call: TRBV4-3
cdr3_length: 17

cdr3_aa: CSAFRTGSTGELFF
cdr3_nt: TGCAGTGCTTTCAGGACAGGGAGCACCGGGGAGCTGTTTTTT
clone_size: few
d_call: TRBD1
j_call: TRBJ2-2
v_call: TRBV20-1
cdr3_length: 14

cdr3_aa: CSARGRDRSYNEQFF
cdr3_nt: TGCAGTGCTAGAGGCCGGGACAGGAGCTACAATGAGCAGTTCTTC
clone_size: -
d_call: TRBD1
j_call: TRBJ2-1
v_call: TRBV20-1
cdr3_length: 15

cdr3_aa: CASSSRGGLGHNEQFF
cdr3_nt: TGTGCCAGCAGCTCGAGGGGGGGGCTCGGGCACAATGAGCAGTTCTTC
clone_size: few
d_call: -
j_call: TRBJ2-1
v_call: TRBV9
cdr3_length: 16

cdr3_aa: CASSQVYPSGQHNEQFF
cdr3_nt: TGTGCCAGCAGCCAAGTGTACCCCAGCGGGCAGCACAATGAGCAGTTCTTC
clone_size: many
d_call: -
j_call: TRBJ2-1
v_call: TRBV4-2
cdr3_length: 17

cdr3_aa: CASSEQGRWTEAFF
cdr3_nt: TGCGCCAGCAGCGAACAGGGGAGGTGGACTGAAGCTTTCTTT
clone_size: -
d_call: TRBD1
j_call: TRBJ1-1
v_call: TRBV5-1
cdr3_length: 14

cdr3_aa: CASMAGGLPQQFF
cdr3_nt: TGTGCCAGCATGGCGGGGGGGCTACCACAACAGTTCTTC
clone_size: many
d_call: TRBD2
j_call: TRBJ2-1
v_call: TRBV6-6
cdr3_length: 13

cdr3_aa: CASSQDRTTSTDTQYF
cdr3_nt: TGTGCCAGCAGCCAAGATCGAACAACTAGCACAGATACGCAGTATTTT
clone_size: -
d_call: -
j_call: TRBJ2-3
v_call: TRBV3-1
cdr3_length: 16

cdr3_aa: CSHYRGTYNEQFF
cdr3_nt: TGCAGCCACTACAGGGGCACCTACAATGAGCAGTTCTTC
clone_size: -
d_call: TRBD1
j_call: TRBJ2-1
v_call: TRBV29-1
cdr3_length: 13

cdr3_aa: CSARDQGTSGGTQYF
cdr3_nt: TGCAGTGCTAGAGATCAGGGGACTAGCGGGGGGACCCAGTACTTC
clone_size: many
d_call: TRBD2
j_call: TRBJ2-5
v_call: TRBV20-1
cdr3_length: 15

cdr3_aa: CASSQDFGLADETQYF
cdr3_nt: TGCGCCAGCAGCCAAGATTTTGGACTAGCTGATGAGACCCAGTACTTC
clone_size: many
d_call: TRBD2
j_call: TRBJ2-5
v_call: TRBV4-3
cdr3_length: 16

cdr3_aa: CASRRGQGGYNEQFF
cdr3_nt: TGTGCCAGCAGACGGGGACAGGGGGGATACAATGAGCAGTTCTTC
clone_size: few
d_call: TRBD1
j_call: TRBJ2-1
v_call: TRBV2
cdr3_length: 15

cdr3_aa: CASSFGAPFGNEQFF
cdr3_nt: TGTGCCAGCAGCTTCGGAGCGCCGTTTGGGAATGAGCAGTTCTTC
clone_size: few
d_call: -
j_call: TRBJ2-1
v_call: TRBV7-3
cdr3_length: 15

cdr3_aa: CASGRTVGGRSEAFF
cdr3_nt: TGTGCCAGCGGAAGGACAGTTGGAGGGCGCAGTGAAGCTTTCTTT
clone_size: few
d_call: -
j_call: TRBJ1-1
v_call: TRBV2
cdr3_length: 15

cdr3_aa: CASRNRDRSPNTGELFF
cdr3_nt: TGTGCCAGCAGGAACCGGGACAGGTCCCCGAACACCGGGGAGCTGTTTTTT
clone_size: many
d_call: TRBD1
j_call: TRBJ2-2
v_call: TRBV12-3/TRBV12-4
cdr3_length: 17

cdr3_aa: CSATFDRGAGANVLTF
cdr3_nt: TGCAGTGCTACCTTCGACAGGGGAGCTGGGGCCAACGTCCTGACTTTC
clone_size: -
d_call: TRBD1
j_call: TRBJ2-6
v_call: TRBV20-1
cdr3_length: 16

cdr3_aa: CSVGGTGLTPGETQYF
cdr3_nt: TGCAGCGTTGGAGGGACAGGGTTAACCCCCGGAGAGACCCAGTACTTC
clone_size: -
d_call: TRBD1
j_call: TRBJ2-5
v_call: TRBV29-1
cdr3_length: 16

cdr3_aa: CATKAGPGNEQFF
cdr3_nt: TGTGCCACCAAGGCAGGCCCTGGCAATGAGCAGTTCTTC
clone_size: few
d_call: -
j_call: TRBJ2-1
v_call: TRBV24-1
cdr3_length: 13